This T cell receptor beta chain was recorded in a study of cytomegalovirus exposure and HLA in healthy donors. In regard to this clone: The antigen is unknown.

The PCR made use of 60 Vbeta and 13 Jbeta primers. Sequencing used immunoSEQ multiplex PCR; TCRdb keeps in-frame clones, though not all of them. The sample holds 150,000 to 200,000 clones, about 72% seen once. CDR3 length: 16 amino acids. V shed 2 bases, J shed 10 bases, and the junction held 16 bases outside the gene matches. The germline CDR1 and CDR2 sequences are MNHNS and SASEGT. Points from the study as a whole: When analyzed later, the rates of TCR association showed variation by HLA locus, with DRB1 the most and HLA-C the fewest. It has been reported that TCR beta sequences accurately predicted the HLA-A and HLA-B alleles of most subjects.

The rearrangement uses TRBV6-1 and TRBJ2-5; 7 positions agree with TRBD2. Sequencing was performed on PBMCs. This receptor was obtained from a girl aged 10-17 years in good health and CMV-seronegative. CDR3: CASSERWRGTPKVQYF. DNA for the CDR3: TGTGCCAGCAGTGAAAGATGGCGGGGGACTCCCAAAGTCCAGTACTTC.